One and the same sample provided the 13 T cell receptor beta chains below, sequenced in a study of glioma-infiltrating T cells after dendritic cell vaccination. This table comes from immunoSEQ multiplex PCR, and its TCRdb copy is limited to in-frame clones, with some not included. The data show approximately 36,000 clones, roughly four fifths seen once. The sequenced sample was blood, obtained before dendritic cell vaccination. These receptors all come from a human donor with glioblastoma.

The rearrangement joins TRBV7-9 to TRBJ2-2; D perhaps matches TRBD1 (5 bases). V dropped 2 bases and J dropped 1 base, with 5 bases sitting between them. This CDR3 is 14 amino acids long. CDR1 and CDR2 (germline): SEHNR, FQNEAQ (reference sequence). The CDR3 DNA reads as TGTGCCAGCAGCTTACAGGGGAACACCGGGGAGCTGTTTTTT. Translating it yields CASSLQGNTGELFF.

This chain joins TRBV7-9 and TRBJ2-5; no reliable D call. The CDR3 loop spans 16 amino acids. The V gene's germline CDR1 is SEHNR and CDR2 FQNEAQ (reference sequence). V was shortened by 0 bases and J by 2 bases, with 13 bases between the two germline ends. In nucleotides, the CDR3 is TGTGCCAGCAGCTTAGCCATAAGAGCTGATCAAGAGACCCAGTACTTC. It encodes CASSLAIRADQETQYF.

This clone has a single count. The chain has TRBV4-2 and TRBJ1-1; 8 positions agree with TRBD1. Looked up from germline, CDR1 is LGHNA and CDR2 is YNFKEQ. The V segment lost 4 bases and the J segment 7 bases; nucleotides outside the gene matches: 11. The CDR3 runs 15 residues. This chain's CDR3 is CASSPQADRAVEAFF. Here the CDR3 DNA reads TGTGCCAGCAGCCCCCAGGCGGACAGGGCGGTTGAAGCTTTCTTT.

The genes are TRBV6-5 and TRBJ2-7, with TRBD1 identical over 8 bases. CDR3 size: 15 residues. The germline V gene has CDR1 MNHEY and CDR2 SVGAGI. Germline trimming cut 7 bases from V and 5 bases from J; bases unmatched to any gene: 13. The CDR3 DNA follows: TGTGCCAGCAACTATGGTCGGGACAGGTCTCACGAGCAGTACTTC. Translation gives CASNYGRDRSHEQYF.

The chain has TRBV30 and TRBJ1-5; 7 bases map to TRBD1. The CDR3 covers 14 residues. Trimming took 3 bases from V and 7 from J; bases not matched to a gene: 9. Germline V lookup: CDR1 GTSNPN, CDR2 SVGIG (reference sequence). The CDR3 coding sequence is TGTGCCTGGAGCGGAGGACAGGCCGGACAGCCCCAGCATTTT. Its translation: CAWSGGQAGQPQHF. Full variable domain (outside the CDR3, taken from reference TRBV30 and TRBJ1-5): SQTIHQWPATLVQPVGSPLSLECTVEGTSNPNLYWYRQAAGRGLQLLFYSVGIGQISSEVPQNLSASRPQDRQFILSSKKLLLSDSGFYLCAWSGGQAGQPQHFGDGTRLSIL.

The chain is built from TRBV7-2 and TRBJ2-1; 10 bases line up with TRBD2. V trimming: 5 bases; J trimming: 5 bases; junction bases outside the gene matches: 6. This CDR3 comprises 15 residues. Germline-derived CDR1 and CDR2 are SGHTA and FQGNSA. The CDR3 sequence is CASSPGGTSDNEQFF. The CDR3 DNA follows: TGTGCCAGCAGCCCAGGCGGGACTAGCGACAATGAGCAGTTCTTC.

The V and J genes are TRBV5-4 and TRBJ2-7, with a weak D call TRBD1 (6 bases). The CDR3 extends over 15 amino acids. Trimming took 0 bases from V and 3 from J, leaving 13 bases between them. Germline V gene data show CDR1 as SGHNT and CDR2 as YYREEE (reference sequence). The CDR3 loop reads CASSLEKGVGYEQYF. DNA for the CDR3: TGTGCCAGCAGCTTGGAGAAGGGGGTCGGCTACGAGCAGTACTTC.

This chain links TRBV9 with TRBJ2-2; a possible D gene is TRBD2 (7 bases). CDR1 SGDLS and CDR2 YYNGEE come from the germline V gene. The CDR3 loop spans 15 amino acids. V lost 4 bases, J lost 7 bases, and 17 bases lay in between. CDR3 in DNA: TGTGCCAGCAGCCCCGGGGGGCCGTGGGACGGGGAGCTGTTTTTT. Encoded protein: CASSPGGPWDGELFF.

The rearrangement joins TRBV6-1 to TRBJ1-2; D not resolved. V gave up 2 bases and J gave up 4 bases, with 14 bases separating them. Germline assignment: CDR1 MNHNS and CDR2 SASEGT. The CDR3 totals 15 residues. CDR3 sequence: CASSELALTSYGYTF. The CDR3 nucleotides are TGTGCCAGCAGTGAATTGGCTCTGACAAGCTATGGCTACACCTTC.

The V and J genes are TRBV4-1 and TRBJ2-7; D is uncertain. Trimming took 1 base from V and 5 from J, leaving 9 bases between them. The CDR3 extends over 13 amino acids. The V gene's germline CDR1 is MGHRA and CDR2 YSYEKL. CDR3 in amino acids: CASSQVLSHEQYF. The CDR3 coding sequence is TGCGCCAGCAGCCAAGTGCTATCCCACGAGCAGTACTTC.

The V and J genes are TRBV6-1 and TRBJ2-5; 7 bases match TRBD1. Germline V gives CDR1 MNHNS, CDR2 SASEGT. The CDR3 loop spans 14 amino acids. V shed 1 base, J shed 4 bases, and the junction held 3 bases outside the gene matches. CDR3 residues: CASSEDRGPETQYF. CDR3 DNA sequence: TGTGCCAGCAGTGAAGACAGGGGCCCAGAGACCCAGTACTTC.

CDR3 in DNA: TGTGCCAGCAGCTTAGGGGGGACTAGCGGGGCGAACGAGCAGTACTTC. It yields the protein CASSLGGTSGANEQYF. The chain joins TRBV7-6 to TRBJ2-7; TRBD2 matches at 13 bases. The CDR3 is 16 residues long. V gave up 1 base and J gave up 5 bases; unmatched junction bases: 5. Germline CDR1 reads SGHVS; CDR2 reads FNYEAQ. The entire variable domain, with the rest obtained from reference TRBV7-6 and TRBJ2-7, is as follows: GAGVSQSPRYKVTKRGQDVALRCDPISGHVSLYWYRQALGQGPEFLTYFNYEAQQDKSGLPNDRFSAERPEGSISTLTIQRTEQRDSAMYRCASSLGGTSGANEQYFGPGTRLTVT.

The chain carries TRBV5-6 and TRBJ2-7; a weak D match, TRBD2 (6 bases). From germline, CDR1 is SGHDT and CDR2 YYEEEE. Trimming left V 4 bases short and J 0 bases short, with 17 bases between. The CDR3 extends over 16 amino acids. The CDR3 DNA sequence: TGTGCCAGCAGCCCAGGACCGGGACTGTACTCCTACGAGCAGTACTTC. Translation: CASSPGPGLYSYEQYF.